The 21 T cell receptor beta chains reported below all come from one sample, sequenced in a study of cytomegalovirus exposure and HLA in healthy donors. The primer mix had 60 Vbeta and 13 Jbeta primers. Repertoires were generated with immunoSEQ multiplex PCR, while TCRdb's copy carries only in-frame clones and drops some. The sample has under 250,000 clones, around four fifths seen once. Material: PBMCs. The receptors shown here come from a male donor in good health and CMV-seronegative.

This clone was detected only a few times. The gene calls are TRBV20-1 and TRBJ2-5; D remains unclear. CDR3 size: 11 residues. The V gene's germline CDR1 is DFQATT and CDR2 SNEGSKA (reference sequence). V lost 8 bases and J lost 0, with 7 bases in between. CDR3 DNA sequence: TGCAGTCCCTCGTACCAAGAGACCCAGTACTTC. Translating it yields CSPSYQETQYF.

CDR3 bases: TGTGCCAGCAGCTTAGTGCCCAGCGCAACTAATGAAAAACTGTTTTTT. The encoded protein is CASSLVPSATNEKLFF. J is TRBJ1-4 and V is TRBV11-2; D remains unclear. The CDR3 sequence is 16 residues long. Germline V gene lookup returns CDR1 SGHAT and CDR2 FQNNGV. Trimming removed 1 base at V and 0 bases at J, with 9 bases between.

The chain recombines TRBV9 with TRBJ1-2; TRBD1 matches at 7 bases. Unmatched junction bases numbered 3, after V lost 3 bases and J lost 4 bases. Germline lookup yields CDR1 SGDLS and CDR2 YYNGEE. The length of the CDR3 is 13 residues. The CDR3 bases are TGTGCCAGCAGCGGGACAGGCGCCTATGGCTACACCTTC. Translating it yields CASSGTGAYGYTF.

This clone has a handful of counts. The genes are TRBV27 and TRBJ1-2, with TRBD1 identical over 7 bases. Per germline, CDR1 MNHEY and CDR2 SMNVEV (reference sequence). V dropped 6 bases and J dropped 4; count of bases not matched to a gene: 5. There are 13 residues in the CDR3. This CDR3 is CASRPTGAYGYTF. The CDR3 coding sequence is TGTGCCAGCAGGCCTACAGGGGCCTATGGCTACACCTTC.

The chain carries TRBV19 and TRBJ2-2, with D possibly being TRBD2 (6 bases). CDR1 LNHDA and CDR2 SQIVND come from the germline V gene (reference sequence). The CDR3 sequence is 15 residues long. V was cut by 4 bases and J by 5 bases, with 14 bases left in between. CDR3: CASSRRDSSTGELFF. The CDR3 nucleotides are TGTGCCAGTAGTAGACGGGACTCATCGACCGGGGAGCTGTTTTTT.

The chain has TRBV9 and TRBJ2-1; 8 bases map to TRBD2. The germline V gene encodes CDR1 SGDLS and CDR2 YYNGEE. J was trimmed by 1 base and V by 0 bases; bases with no gene match: 0. This CDR3 region has 15 residues. The CDR3 region is CASSVAGGSYNEQFF. The CDR3 DNA reads TGTGCCAGCAGCGTAGCGGGAGGGTCCTACAATGAGCAGTTCTTC.

The CDR3 region has the DNA TGTGCCAGCGGAAACGACAGGGGCCCTCATGGGGCCAACGTCCTGACTTTC. Residues: CASGNDRGPHGANVLTF. V usage is TRBV27 and J usage is TRBJ2-6, with 8 bases identical to TRBD1. There are 17 residues in the CDR3. Germline V gene data show CDR1 as MNHEY and CDR2 as SMNVEV (reference sequence). The V gene end was trimmed by 8 bases and the J gene end by 3 bases; junction bases not matched to a gene: 12. Looking up the rest from reference TRBV27 and TRBJ2-6 gives the full variable domain: EAQVTQNPRYLITVTGKKLTVTCSQNMNHEYMSWYRQDPGLGLRQIYYSMNVEVTDKGDVPEGYKVSRKEKRNFPLILESPSPNQTSLYFCASGNDRGPHGANVLTFGAGSRLTVL.

CDR3 residues: CASSLSPFPDRQETQYF. Written as DNA, the CDR3 is TGTGCCAGCAGTTTATCGCCTTTCCCCGACAGGCAAGAGACCCAGTACTTC. The rearrangement joins TRBV27 to TRBJ2-5, with D possibly TRBD1 on 6 matching bases. Trimming cost V 0 bases and J 2 bases, with 16 bases left between them. The CDR3 contains 17 residues. Germline V gene data show CDR1 as MNHEY and CDR2 as SMNVEV (reference sequence).

About this clone: An end of the junction differs from the germline gene, which may be a read error. This sequence joins TRBV11-3 and TRBJ2-3; tentative D call: TRBD2 (6 bases). The CDR3 is 16 amino acids. Germline CDR1 is SGHNT and CDR2 is YENEEA. The CDR3 DNA reads as TGTGCCAGCAGCTTTGGAGGGGCTTCCCGCACAGATACACAGTATTTT. Its protein is CASSFGGASRTDTQYF.

The chain combines TRBV20-1 with TRBJ2-1, with 7 bases matching TRBD2. Trimming cost V 3 bases and J 15 bases; bases outside gene matches: 8. The germline V gene has CDR1 DFQATT and CDR2 SNEGSKA (reference sequence). The CDR3 runs to 11 residues. CDR3 region: CSASTSAAPFF. The CDR3 bases are TGCAGTGCTAGTACTAGCGCCGCGCCGTTCTTC.

With regard to this clone: Additional DNA sequences in this sample encode the identical CDR3. The chain links TRBV28 to TRBJ1-2; the D gene is possibly TRBD1 (6 bases). The V gene lost 3 bases and the J gene lost 0 bases, with 8 bases spanning the gap. CDR1 is MDHEN, CDR2 SYDVKM, per germline. CDR3 length: 14 residues. DNA of the CDR3: TGTGCCAGCAGTTTCAGGGGCGCTAACTATGGCTACACCTTC. This sequence encodes CASSFRGANYGYTF.

The chain combines TRBV5-1 with TRBJ1-1; D is undetermined. This CDR3 is built from 14 residues. The V end lost 3 bases, the J end lost 0 bases, and 9 bases lay between the germline ends. Germline V CDR1 and CDR2: SGHRS, YFSETQ. CDR3 sequence reads: CASSSQVLNTEAFF. CDR3 nucleotide sequence: TGCGCCAGCAGCTCGCAGGTCCTGAACACTGAAGCTTTCTTT.

V usage is TRBV4-1 and J usage is TRBJ2-5; 8 bases match TRBD2. The trim removed 5 bases at V and 3 bases at J, leaving 8 bases unmatched. The CDR3 totals 15 residues. In germline, CDR1 is MGHRA, CDR2 YSYEKL. For the CDR3, the DNA is TGCGCCAGCAGCATAGCGGGACCGTCGGAAGAGACCCAGTACTTC. Its protein is CASSIAGPSEETQYF.

This clone was seen only once. The chain joins TRBV7-8 to TRBJ2-2; the D gene is possibly TRBD2 (5 bases). The CDR3 covers 15 residues. Germline V lookup: CDR1 SGHVS, CDR2 FQNEAQ. Deletions cut 0 bases from V and 0 bases from J, with 5 bases between. The CDR3 DNA reads as TGTGCCAGCAGCTTAGCGCGGGCGAACACCGGGGAGCTGTTTTTT. Translation gives CASSLARANTGELFF.

V gene TRBV28 combines with J gene TRBJ1-4, with 11 bases lining up with TRBD1. This CDR3 is 15 amino acids long. The V gene end was trimmed by 5 bases and the J gene end by 6 bases; junction bases not matched to a gene: 5. CDR1 and CDR2 from the germline V gene are MDHEN and SYDVKM. CDR3 sequence reads: CASSIPGQGDEKLFF. Here the CDR3 DNA reads TGTGCCAGCAGTATACCGGGACAGGGGGATGAAAAACTGTTTTTT.

The rearrangement joins TRBV7-8 to TRBJ1-1, with D possibly matching TRBD1 (5 bases). Trimming removed 0 bases at V and 6 bases at J, with 11 bases between. Germline values: CDR1 SGHVS, CDR2 FQNEAQ. This CDR3 has 14 residues. Here the CDR3 reads CASSLAGRVSEAFF. The CDR3 DNA is TGTGCCAGCAGCTTAGCTGGCAGGGTATCTGAAGCTTTCTTT.

The chain couples TRBV19 to TRBJ1-1, with TRBD1 identical over 7 bases. This CDR3 spans 15 amino acids. Germline V gene data show CDR1 as LNHDA and CDR2 as SQIVND (reference sequence). Losses at the gene ends were 1 base for V and 4 bases for J; bases not matched to a gene: 6. The CDR3 is CASSIVETGSTEAFF. The CDR3 DNA is TGTGCCAGTAGTATAGTCGAGACAGGGAGCACTGAAGCTTTCTTT.

The rearrangement joins TRBV19 to TRBJ2-3; 10 positions match TRBD1. V dropped 6 bases and J dropped 2; count of bases not matched to a gene: 2. CDR1 and CDR2 (germline): LNHDA, SQIVND (reference sequence). The CDR3 is 14 amino acids. CDR3 sequence (DNA): TGTGCCAGTAGCGGACAGGGGGACACAGATACGCAGTATTTT. It codes for CASSGQGDTDTQYF.

The V gene is TRBV4-1, the J gene TRBJ2-7; D is possibly TRBD2 (5 bases). V shed 3 bases and J shed 5 bases, with 17 bases lying between them. Germline assignment: CDR1 MGHRA and CDR2 YSYEKL. The CDR3 spans 15 residues. Here the CDR3 reads CASSHSGRGGNEQYF. In nucleotides, the CDR3 is TGCGCCAGCAGCCACTCCGGCCGGGGTGGAAACGAGCAGTACTTC.

The rearrangement joins TRBV29-1 to TRBJ2-2; D is uncertain. The germline V gene encodes CDR1 SQVTM and CDR2 ANQGSEA. The CDR3 runs to 13 residues. V lost 6 bases to trimming and J lost 1 base, with 9 bases between them. The DNA for the CDR3 is TGCAGCGTCCCCCGACTGAACACCGGGGAGCTGTTTTTT. This codes for CSVPRLNTGELFF.

The chain carries TRBV6-5 and TRBJ2-2; 12 nucleotides agree with TRBD2. V trimming: 4 bases; J trimming: 3 bases; junction bases outside the gene matches: 3. CDR3 size: 16 residues. Looked up from germline, CDR1 is MNHEY and CDR2 is SVGAGI. CDR3 in DNA: TGTGCCAGCAGTTCCCCTAGCGGGAGGGACACCGGGGAGCTGTTTTTT. This encodes CASSSPSGRDTGELFF.